This TCR beta chain was sequenced for a study of blood T cell repertoires in COVID-19 (dated by TCRdb to 2018 to 2020). Some background on the complete study: Collaborator samples came from the United States, Italy and Spain and covered acute and convalescent phases of COVID-19. The prospective study material was composed of cDNA or gDNA derived from T cells, B-cell-depleted T cells, or PBMCs. Subjects who had been exposed to COVID-19, were actively infected with it, or had recovered from it provided the deeply sampled blood TCRbeta repertoires that made up the dataset. The repertoires were released in a freely available public database meant as a resource for research on the immune response to SARS-CoV-2. The samples were drawn from two sources: the first 160 participants of the ongoing ImmuneRACE study, and some 1,300 subjects contributed by 6 global collaborators. Sample metadata almost always included a de-identified subject ID, COVID-19 status, age in years and sex. Where available, HLA class I and class II types were taken from metadata supplied by the sample provider and were not determined by assay-based typing. The investigation overall reported the following: Clinical and demographic metadata were provided uncurated, with the amount varying by source and participant.

Collaborating institutions collected whole blood in K2EDTA tubes following their own protocols. For TCRbeta analysis, collaborator samples were shipped as frozen whole blood, as isolated PBMCs, or as DNA extracted from either sample type. As for this clone: This clone's antigen is unknown. Nothing much larger sits one base from this clone, and base qualities are not available.

TCRbeta CDR3 regions were amplified from genomic DNA using the immunoSEQ Assay, a bias-controlled multiplex PCR. In the authors' own workflow: Within the assay, amplification of reference gene primers was used to estimate how many nucleated cells each sample contained. To quantify the absolute abundance of each unique TCRbeta CDR3 rearrangement, sequence reads were collapsed and filtered. For each sample, productive Simpson clonality was calculated by taking the square root of Simpson's diversity index across productive rearrangements. Sourced from immuneACCESS, this table was stored by TCRdb with only in-frame sequences that have V and J called. A share of the clones is absent; for the studies checked, an unresolved V gene accounts for under half, and the remainder has no known explanation. The V and J calls and clone size are taken from that table; D and trimming were inferred from the DNA. This sample comprises tens of thousands of clones, about 86% of them detected only once. The top ten clones comprise 5.3% of the sample.

Based on the germline V gene (reference sequence), the CDR1 and CDR2 sequences are LGHDT and YNNKEL. Including the terminal cysteine and phenylalanine, the CDR3 comprises 17 residues. Only CDR3 DNA remains: 51 bases, in frame from the first base. Trimming takes 1 base off V and 7 bases off J; junction bases not matched to a gene: 8. The chain links TRBV3-1 (or the pseudogene TRBV3-2) with TRBJ2-1; 12 bases in the junction line up with TRBD2. The sample was peripheral blood. This clonotype originated in a man between 50 and 59 years old with active COVID-19. The CDR3 in this case is CASSQGRLAGVKNEQFF. The DNA reads as follows: TGTGCCAGCAGCCAAGGCCGACTAGCGGGAGTAAAGAATGAGCAGTTCTTC.